This paragraph covers one TCR beta chain sequence. Its antigen is currently unknown. This specimen belongs to a study of T cell repertoires in cytomegalovirus infection. For the study at large: TCR beta signatures that were public indicated CMV infection and matching HLA type.

Overall study results and limits: HLA-C-restricted TCR beta clonotypes specific for CMV led the ex vivo response. Identification of carriers of CMV plus the relevant HLA was achieved through cumulative public TCR beta family frequency.

CDR3 length equals 13 residues. Germline values: CDR1 MNHNS, CDR2 SASEGT. The V gene lost 7 bases and the J gene lost 1 base, with 9 bases spanning the gap. TCRdb reprocessed the reads with MiXCR, giving one entry per CDR3 protein. The data show approximately 910,000 distinct CDR3 sequences, around 32% seen once. This chain uses TRBV6-1 with TRBJ2-3, with TRBD2 as a possible D gene (6 bases). Sample: cultured CD8+ T cells from PBMCs, taken from culture after CMV antigen stimulation. This sequence was found in a human donor in good health (CMV status not recorded). Some clones in this sample may be carry-over from other donors' samples. The DNA of the CDR3 is TGTGCCAGCATTTGGGGGGGCACAGATACGCAGTATTTT. It encodes CASIWGGTDTQYF.